This T cell receptor (beta chain) was profiled in a study of T cells expressing NK-cell markers. Study as a whole: Eight donors were sequenced, seven testing HCMV-seropositive and one testing seronegative. Study-level points and caveats: A few of the donors also had these clonotypes leading their CD3+CD56-NKG2C+ fraction.

UMIs accompanied the 5'RACE template switching by which TCR beta cDNA was made. TCRdb reprocessed the 5' RACE reads and stores each CDR3 protein as one record, lacking DNA. There are about 460,000 distinct CDR3 sequences in the sample, with over 1.3% held by the top ten. The germline CDR1 and CDR2 sequences are MNHEY and SMNVEV (reference sequence). This CDR3 has 13 residues. Points on this clonotype: Its antigen is not identified.

V usage is TRBV27 and J usage is TRBJ1-6; there is no DNA to check the TCRdb D call of TRBD1. Sequencing was done on a sample of blood T cells: a sorted CD56 or NKG2C T cell subset, CD4+ or CD8+ T cells, or bulk PBMC T cells (not recorded which). This sequence was found in a woman aged 50 to 60 in good health. CDR3: CASSFRGPSPLHF.